This T cell receptor beta chain stems from a study of blood T cell repertoires in COVID-19. Study in general: COVID-19 samples, acute and convalescent, were from the United States, Italy and Spain. The analysed material was cDNA or gDNA that came from T cells, B-cell-depleted T cells, or PBMCs.

Methods used by the authors: Nucleated cell counts were estimated from reference gene primer amplification. Clones were sequenced by immunoSEQ multiplex PCR, and TCRdb holds only the in-frame ones, with some missing. From that table come the V and J calls and clone size; the DNA was used to work out D and trimming. The sample yields hundreds of thousands of clones, about four fifths seen once. V was clipped by 0 bases and J by 5 bases, with 11 bases between them. Germline-derived CDR1 and CDR2 are SGHRS and YFSETQ. The CDR3 contains 14 residues. This sequence was found in a woman aged 40 to 50 with active or convalescent COVID-19. The sample taken for sequencing was peripheral blood. The J gene is TRBJ2-5, the V gene TRBV5-1; D is perhaps TRBD1 (7 bases). CDR3: CASSLVPGGETQYF. The CDR3 DNA reads as TGCGCCAGCAGCTTGGTCCCAGGGGGGGAGACCCAGTACTTC.